This TCR beta chain is drawn from a study of blood T cell repertoires in COVID-19. Study-level background: The origin of the acute and convalescent COVID-19 samples was the United States, Italy and Spain. Sources were T cells, B-cell-depleted T cells, or PBMCs; the material itself was cDNA or gDNA.

The data were produced by immunoSEQ multiplex PCR, yet TCRdb's version contains in-frame clones alone and is incomplete. In the table there are 200,000 to 250,000 clones, around 89% of which are singletons. Patients from Seattle were sampled longitudinally, starting during active infection. Sequencing was performed on peripheral blood. The clonotype was recovered from a man younger than 40 with COVID-19, enrolled during active disease.

CDR3 DNA: TGCGCCAGCACCCTCCCGGGGTACAATGAGCAGTTCTTC. Its translation is CASTLPGYNEQFF. The chain recombines TRBV5-1 with TRBJ2-1, with D tentatively TRBD2 (5 bases). In germline, CDR1 is SGHRS, CDR2 YFSETQ. CDR3 size: 13 residues. Trimming cost V 6 bases and J 4 bases, with 11 bases left between them. The full variable domain, completed using reference TRBV5-1 and TRBJ2-1, is KAGVTQTPRYLIKTRGQQVTLSCSPISGHRSVSWYQQTPGQGLQFLFEYFSETQRNKGNFPGRFSGRQFSNSRSEMNVSTLELGDSALYLCASTLPGYNEQFFGPGTRLTVL.